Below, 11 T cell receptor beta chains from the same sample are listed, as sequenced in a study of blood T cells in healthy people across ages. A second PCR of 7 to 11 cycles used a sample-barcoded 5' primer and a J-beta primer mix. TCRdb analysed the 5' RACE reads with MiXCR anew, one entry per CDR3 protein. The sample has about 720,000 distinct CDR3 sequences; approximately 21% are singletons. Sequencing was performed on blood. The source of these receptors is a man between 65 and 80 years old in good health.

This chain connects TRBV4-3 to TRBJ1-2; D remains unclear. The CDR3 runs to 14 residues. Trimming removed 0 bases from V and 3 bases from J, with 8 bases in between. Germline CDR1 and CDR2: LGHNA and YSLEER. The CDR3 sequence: CASSQEARDYGYTF. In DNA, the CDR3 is TGCGCCAGCAGCCAAGAGGCCCGAGACTATGGCTACACCTTC.

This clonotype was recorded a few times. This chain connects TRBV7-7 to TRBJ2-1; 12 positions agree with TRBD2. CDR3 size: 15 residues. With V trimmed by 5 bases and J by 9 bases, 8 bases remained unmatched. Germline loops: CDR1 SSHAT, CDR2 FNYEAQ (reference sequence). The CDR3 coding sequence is TGTGCCAGCAGCCCTGGACTAGCGGGAATGTCTGAGCAGTTCTTC. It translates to CASSPGLAGMSEQFF.

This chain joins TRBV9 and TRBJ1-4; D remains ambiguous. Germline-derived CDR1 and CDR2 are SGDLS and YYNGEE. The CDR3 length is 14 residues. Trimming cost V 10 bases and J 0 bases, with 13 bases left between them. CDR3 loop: CAPGNGATNEKLFF. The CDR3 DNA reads TGTGCCCCCGGCAACGGTGCAACTAATGAAAAACTGTTTTTT.

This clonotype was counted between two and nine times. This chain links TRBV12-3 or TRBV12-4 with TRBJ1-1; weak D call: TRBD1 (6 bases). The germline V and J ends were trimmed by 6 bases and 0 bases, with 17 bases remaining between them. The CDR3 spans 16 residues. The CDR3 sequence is CASSPQTGRMNTEAFF. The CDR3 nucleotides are TGTGCCAGCAGCCCACAAACAGGGAGAATGAACACTGAAGCTTTCTTT.

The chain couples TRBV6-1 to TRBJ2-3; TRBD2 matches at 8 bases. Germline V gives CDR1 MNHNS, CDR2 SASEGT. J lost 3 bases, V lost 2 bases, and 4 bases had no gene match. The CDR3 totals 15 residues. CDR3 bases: TGTGCCAGCAGTGAACAACTAGCGGTAACAGATACGCAGTATTTT. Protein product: CASSEQLAVTDTQYF.

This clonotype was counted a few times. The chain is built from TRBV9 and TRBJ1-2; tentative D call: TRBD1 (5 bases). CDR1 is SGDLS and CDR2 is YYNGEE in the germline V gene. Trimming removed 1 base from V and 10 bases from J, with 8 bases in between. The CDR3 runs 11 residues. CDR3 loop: CASSVQGHYTF. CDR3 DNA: TGTGCCAGCAGCGTACAGGGTCACTACACCTTC.

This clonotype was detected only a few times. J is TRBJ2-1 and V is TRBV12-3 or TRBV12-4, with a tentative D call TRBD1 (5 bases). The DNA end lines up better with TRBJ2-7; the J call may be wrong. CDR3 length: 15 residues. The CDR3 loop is CASSLGDSIFDEQYF. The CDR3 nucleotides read TGTGCCAGCAGCCTCGGCGACAGTATCTTCGACGAGCAGTACTTC.

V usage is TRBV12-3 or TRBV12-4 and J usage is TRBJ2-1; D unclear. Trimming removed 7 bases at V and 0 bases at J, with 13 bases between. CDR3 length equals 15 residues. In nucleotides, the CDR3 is TGTGCCAGCACCCAGTCCCAAGGCTCCTACAATGAGCAGTTCTTC. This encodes CASTQSQGSYNEQFF.

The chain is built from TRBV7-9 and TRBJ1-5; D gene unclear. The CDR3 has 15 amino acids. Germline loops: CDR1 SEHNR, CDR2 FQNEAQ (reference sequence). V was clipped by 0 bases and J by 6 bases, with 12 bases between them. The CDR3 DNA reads TGTGCCAGCAGCTTAGCGGTCGGTGCTGGTCAGCCCCAGCATTTT. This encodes CASSLAVGAGQPQHF.

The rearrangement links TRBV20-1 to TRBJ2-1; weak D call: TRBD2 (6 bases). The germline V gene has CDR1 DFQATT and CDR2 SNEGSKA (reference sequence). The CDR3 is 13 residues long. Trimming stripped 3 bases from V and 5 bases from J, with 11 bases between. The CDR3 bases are TGCAGTGCTAGTCGGACTATTAACAATGAGCAGTTCTTC. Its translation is CSASRTINNEQFF.

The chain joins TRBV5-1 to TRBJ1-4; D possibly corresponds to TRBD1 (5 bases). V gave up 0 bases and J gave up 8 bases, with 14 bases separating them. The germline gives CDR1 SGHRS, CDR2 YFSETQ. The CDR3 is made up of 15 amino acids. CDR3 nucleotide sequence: TGCGCCAGCAGCTTGGGAGAAGGGGCTCTGGAAAAACTGTTTTTT. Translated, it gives CASSLGEGALEKLFF.